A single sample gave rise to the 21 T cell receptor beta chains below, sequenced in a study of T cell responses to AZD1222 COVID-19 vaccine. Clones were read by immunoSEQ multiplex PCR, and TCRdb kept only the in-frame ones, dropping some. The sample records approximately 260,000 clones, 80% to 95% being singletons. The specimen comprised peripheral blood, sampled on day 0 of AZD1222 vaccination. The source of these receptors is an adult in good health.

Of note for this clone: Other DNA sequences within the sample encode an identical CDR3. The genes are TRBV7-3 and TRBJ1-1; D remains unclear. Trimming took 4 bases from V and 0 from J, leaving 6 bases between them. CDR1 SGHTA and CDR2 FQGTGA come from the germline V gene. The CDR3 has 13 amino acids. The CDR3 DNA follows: TGTGCCAGCAGCTCACAGCTGAACACTGAAGCTTTCTTT. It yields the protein CASSSQLNTEAFF.

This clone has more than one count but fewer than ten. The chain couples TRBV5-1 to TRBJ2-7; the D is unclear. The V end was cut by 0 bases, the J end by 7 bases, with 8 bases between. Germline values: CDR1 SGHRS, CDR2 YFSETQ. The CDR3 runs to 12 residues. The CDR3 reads CASSLGWGEQYF. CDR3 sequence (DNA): TGCGCCAGCAGCTTGGGATGGGGAGAGCAGTACTTC.

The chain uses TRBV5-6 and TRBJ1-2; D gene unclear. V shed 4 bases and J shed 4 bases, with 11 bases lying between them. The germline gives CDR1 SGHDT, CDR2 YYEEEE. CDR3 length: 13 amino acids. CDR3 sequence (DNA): TGTGCCAGCAGCCCAGCTTGGATCTATGGCTACACCTTC. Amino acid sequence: CASSPAWIYGYTF.

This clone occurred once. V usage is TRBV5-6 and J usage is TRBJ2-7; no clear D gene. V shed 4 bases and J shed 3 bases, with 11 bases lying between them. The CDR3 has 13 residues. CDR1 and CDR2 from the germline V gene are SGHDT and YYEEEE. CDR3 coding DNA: TGTGCCAGCAGCACCAGAGAGAACTACGAGCAGTACTTC. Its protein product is CASSTRENYEQYF. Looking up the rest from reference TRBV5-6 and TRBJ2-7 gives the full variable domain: DAGVTQSPTHLIKTRGQQVTLRCSPKSGHDTVSWYQQALGQGPQFIFQYYEEEERQRGNFPDRFSGHQFPNYSSELNVNALLLGDSALYLCASSTRENYEQYFGPGTRLTVT.

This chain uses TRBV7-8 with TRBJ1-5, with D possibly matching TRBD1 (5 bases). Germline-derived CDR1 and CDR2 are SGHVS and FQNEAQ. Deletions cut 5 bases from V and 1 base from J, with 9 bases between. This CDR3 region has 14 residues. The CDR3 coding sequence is TGTGCCAGCAGCCCCCGGGACAGCAATCAGCCCCAGCATTTT. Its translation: CASSPRDSNQPQHF.

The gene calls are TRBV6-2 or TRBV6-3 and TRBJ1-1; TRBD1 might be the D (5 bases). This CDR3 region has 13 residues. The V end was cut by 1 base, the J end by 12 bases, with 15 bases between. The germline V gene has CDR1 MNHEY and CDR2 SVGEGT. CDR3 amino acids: CASSYYRQGMTFF. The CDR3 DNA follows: TGTGCCAGCAGTTACTATAGGCAGGGCATGACTTTCTTT.

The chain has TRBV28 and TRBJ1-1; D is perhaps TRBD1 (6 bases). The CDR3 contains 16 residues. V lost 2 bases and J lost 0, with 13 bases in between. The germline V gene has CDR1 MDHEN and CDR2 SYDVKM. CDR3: CASSLGRGMVNTEAFF. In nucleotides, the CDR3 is TGTGCCAGCAGTTTAGGCAGGGGAATGGTGAACACTGAAGCTTTCTTT.

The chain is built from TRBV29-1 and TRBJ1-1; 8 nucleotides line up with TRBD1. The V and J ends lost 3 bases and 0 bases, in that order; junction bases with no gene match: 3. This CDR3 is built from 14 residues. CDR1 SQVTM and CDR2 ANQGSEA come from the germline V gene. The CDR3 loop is CSVDRTGMNTEAFF. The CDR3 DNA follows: TGCAGCGTTGATAGGACAGGGATGAACACTGAAGCTTTCTTT.

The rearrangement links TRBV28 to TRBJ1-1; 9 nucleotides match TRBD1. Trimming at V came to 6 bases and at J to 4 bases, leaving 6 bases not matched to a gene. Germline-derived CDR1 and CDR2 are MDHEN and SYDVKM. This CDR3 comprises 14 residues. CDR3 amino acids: CASRLQGASTEAFF. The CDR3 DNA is TGTGCCAGCAGATTACAGGGGGCGAGCACTGAAGCTTTCTTT.

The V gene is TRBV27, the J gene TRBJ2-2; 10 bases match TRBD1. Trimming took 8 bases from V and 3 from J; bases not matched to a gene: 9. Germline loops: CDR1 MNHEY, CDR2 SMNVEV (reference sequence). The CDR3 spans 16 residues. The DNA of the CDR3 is TGTGCCAGCCAAGACAGGGGGCTAGCGGACACCGGGGAGCTGTTTTTT. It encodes CASQDRGLADTGELFF.

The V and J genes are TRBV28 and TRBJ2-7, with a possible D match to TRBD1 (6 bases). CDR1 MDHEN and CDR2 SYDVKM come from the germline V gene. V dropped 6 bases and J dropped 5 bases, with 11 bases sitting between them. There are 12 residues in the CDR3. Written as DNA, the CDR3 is TGTGCCAGCAGCCGGGACACAAACGAGCAGTACTTC. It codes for CASSRDTNEQYF.

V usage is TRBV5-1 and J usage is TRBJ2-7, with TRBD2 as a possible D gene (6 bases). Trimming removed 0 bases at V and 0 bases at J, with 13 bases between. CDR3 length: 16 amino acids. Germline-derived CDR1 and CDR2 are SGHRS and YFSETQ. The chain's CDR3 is CASSLGPGGRSYEQYF. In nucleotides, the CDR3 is TGCGCCAGCAGCTTGGGCCCCGGGGGACGCTCCTACGAGCAGTACTTC.

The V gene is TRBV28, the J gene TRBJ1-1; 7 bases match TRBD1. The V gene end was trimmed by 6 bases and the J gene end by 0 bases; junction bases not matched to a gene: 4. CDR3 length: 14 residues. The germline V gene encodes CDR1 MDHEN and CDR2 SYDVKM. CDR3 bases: TGTGCCAGCAGCAGGGACAGAGTGAACACTGAAGCTTTCTTT. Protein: CASSRDRVNTEAFF.

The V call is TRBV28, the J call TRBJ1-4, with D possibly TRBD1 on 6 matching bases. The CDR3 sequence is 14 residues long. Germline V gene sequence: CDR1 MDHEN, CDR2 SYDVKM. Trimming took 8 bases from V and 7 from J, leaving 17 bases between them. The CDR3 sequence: CASRVGGHGEKLFF. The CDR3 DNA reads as TGTGCCAGCCGCGTGGGGGGCCATGGTGAAAAACTGTTTTTT. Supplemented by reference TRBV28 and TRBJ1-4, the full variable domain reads DVKVTQSSRYLVKRTGEKVFLECVQDMDHENMFWYRQDPGLGLRLIYFSYDVKMKEKGDIPEGYSVSREKKERFSLILESASTNQTSMYLCASRVGGHGEKLFFGSGTQLSVL.

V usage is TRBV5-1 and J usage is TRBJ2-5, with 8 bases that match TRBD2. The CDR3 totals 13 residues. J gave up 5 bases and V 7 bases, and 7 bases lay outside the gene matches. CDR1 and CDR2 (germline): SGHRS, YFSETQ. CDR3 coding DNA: TGCGCCAGCGCCGGGAGGGTAGCCGAGACCCAGTACTTC. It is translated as CASAGRVAETQYF.

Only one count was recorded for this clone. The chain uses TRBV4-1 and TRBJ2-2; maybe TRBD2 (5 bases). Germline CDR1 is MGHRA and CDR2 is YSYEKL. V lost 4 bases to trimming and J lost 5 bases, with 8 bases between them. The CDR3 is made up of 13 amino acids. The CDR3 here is CASSPPGTGELFF. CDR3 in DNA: TGCGCCAGCAGCCCCCCGGGGACCGGGGAGCTGTTTTTT.

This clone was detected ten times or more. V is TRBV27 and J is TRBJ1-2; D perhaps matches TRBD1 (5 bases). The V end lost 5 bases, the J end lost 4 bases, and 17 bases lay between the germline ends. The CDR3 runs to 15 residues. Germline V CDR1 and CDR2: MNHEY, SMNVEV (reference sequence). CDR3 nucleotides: TGTGCCAGCAGTCAAGGGACTGCCGTTCGCTATGGCTACACCTTC. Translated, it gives CASSQGTAVRYGYTF.

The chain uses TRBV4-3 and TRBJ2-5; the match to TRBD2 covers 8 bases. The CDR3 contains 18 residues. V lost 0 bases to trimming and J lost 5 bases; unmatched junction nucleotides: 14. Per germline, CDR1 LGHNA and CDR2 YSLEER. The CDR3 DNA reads TGCGCCAGCAGCCAAGATCCAGCGCGAGGGACTAGAGGCGAGACCCAGTACTTC. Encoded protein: CASSQDPARGTRGETQYF.

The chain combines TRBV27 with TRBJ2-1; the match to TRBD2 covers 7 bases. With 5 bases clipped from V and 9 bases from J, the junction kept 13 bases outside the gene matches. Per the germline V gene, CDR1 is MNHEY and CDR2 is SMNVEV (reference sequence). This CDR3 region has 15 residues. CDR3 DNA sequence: TGTGCCAGCAGTCCGAGCGGGAAAGGTATCAGTGAGCAGTTCTTC. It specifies CASSPSGKGISEQFF.

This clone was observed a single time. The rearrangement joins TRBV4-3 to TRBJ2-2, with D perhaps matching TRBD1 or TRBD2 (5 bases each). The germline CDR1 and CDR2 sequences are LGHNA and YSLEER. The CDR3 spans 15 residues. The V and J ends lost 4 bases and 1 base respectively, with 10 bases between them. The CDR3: CASSLGAGNTGELFF. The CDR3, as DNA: TGCGCCAGCAGCCTCGGGGCAGGGAACACCGGGGAGCTGTTTTTT.

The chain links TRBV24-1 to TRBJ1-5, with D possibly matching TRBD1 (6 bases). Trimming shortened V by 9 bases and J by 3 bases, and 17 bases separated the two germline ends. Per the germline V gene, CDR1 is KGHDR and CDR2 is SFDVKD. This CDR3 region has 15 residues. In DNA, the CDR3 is TGTGCCACCCGGCCTGGACAGATCTTCAATCAGCCCCAGCATTTT. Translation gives CATRPGQIFNQPQHF.